This TCR beta chain stems from a study of cytomegalovirus exposure and HLA in healthy donors. Use of 60 Vbeta and 13 Jbeta primers characterized the PCR. The repertoire was sequenced with immunoSEQ multiplex PCR; TCRdb's copy has only in-frame clones and lacks some. There are roughly 100,000 clones in the sample; roughly 80% occur only once, and 8.5% to 10% lies in the top ten. CDR1 is MNHEY, CDR2 SMNVEV, per germline (reference sequence). The CDR3 covers 14 residues. The V gene lost 3 bases and the J gene lost 5 bases, with 12 bases spanning the gap. The genes are TRBV27 and TRBJ2-3; D is possibly TRBD1 (5 bases). Source material: PBMCs. This TCR came from a middle-aged woman in good health and CMV-seropositive. Here the CDR3 reads CASSLWGSQDTQYF. The CDR3 nucleotides are TGTGCCAGCAGTTTGTGGGGCAGTCAAGATACGCAGTATTTT.